The 24 T cell receptor beta chains given below trace back to one sample, sequenced in a study of molecular identifiers for immune sequencing clone quantification. MiXCR was run by TCRdb on the PCR reads, yielding one entry per CDR3 protein. The table includes approximately 550,000 distinct CDR3 sequences, 25% detected once. Sequences were obtained from naive CD8+ T cells from blood, with Jurkat cell RNA spiked in. Subset indicated: FACS-sorted CD8+CD4-CCR7+CD45RA+ naive T cells. The origin of the receptors is a human donor in good health. Some libraries in this study had Jurkat cell RNA spiked in.

J is TRBJ2-7 and V is TRBV10-3, with TRBD1 identical over 7 bases. J lost 2 bases, V lost 4 bases, and 5 bases had no gene match. Germline V gene data show CDR1 as ENHRY and CDR2 as SYGVKD. This CDR3 is built from 14 residues. The CDR3 reads CAISATTGTYEQYF. The CDR3 bases are TGTGCCATCAGTGCGACGACAGGGACCTACGAGCAGTACTTC.

This clonotype was counted only a few times. V and J are TRBV20-1 and TRBJ2-1; D is uncertain. The CDR3 runs 15 residues. CDR1 and CDR2 (germline): DFQATT, SNEGSKA (reference sequence). The V end lost 0 bases, the J end lost 0 bases, and 9 bases lay between the germline ends. The CDR3 bases are TGCAGTGCTAGAGATATCGGATTCTCCTACAATGAGCAGTTCTTC. Translating it yields CSARDIGFSYNEQFF.

V gene TRBV20-1 combines with J gene TRBJ2-3, with 8 bases that match TRBD2. V shed 0 bases and J 0 bases; nucleotides not matched to a gene: 14. The CDR3 is 19 residues long. In germline, CDR1 is DFQATT, CDR2 SNEGSKA (reference sequence). This CDR3 reads CSARDPDGGALVSTDTQYF. For the CDR3, the DNA is TGCAGTGCTAGAGATCCTGACGGGGGGGCCTTGGTTAGCACAGATACGCAGTATTTT.

This clonotype was observed many times. The gene calls are TRBV5-1 and TRBJ1-2; the D is unclear. The germline gives CDR1 SGHRS, CDR2 YFSETQ. The CDR3 extends over 14 amino acids. V lost 0 bases, J lost 4 bases, and 10 bases lay in between. CDR3 amino acids: CASSLEAALYGYTF. The CDR3 DNA is TGCGCCAGCAGCTTGGAAGCGGCACTCTATGGCTACACCTTC.

As regards this clonotype: A much more abundant neighbour one base away suggests this may be a read error. The chain is built from TRBV4-1 and TRBJ2-2; D is unresolved. This CDR3 spans 14 amino acids. Germline CDR1 MGHRA, CDR2 YSYEKL. The CDR3 is CAGSQEPNTGELFF. DNA of the CDR3: TGCGCCGGCAGCCAGGAACCAAACACCGGGGAGCTGTTTTTT.

Regarding this clonotype: A much more abundant neighbour one base away suggests this may be a read error. In this CDR3 the conserved last residue, phenylalanine or tryptophan, is missing, so a read error is likely. The CDR3 loop reads CATSPGQFSYNEQFI. CDR3 sequence (DNA): TGTGCCACCAGCCCCGGACAGTTCTCCTACAATGAGCAGTTCATC. The V call is TRBV15, the J call TRBJ2-1; D is possibly TRBD1 (6 bases). Trimming shortened V by 5 bases and J by 0 bases, and 11 bases separated the two germline ends. CDR3 length: 15 amino acids. Germline lookup yields CDR1 LNHNV and CDR2 YYDKDF (reference sequence).

The chain has TRBV9 and TRBJ1-1; D not resolved. Germline CDR1 is SGDLS and CDR2 is YYNGEE. The V end lost 0 bases, the J end lost 7 bases, and 7 bases lay between the germline ends. This CDR3 is built from 12 residues. CDR3 residues: CASSVDSGEAFF. The CDR3 DNA reads TGTGCCAGCAGCGTAGATTCCGGTGAAGCTTTCTTT.

This clonotype was observed a few times. The chain recombines TRBV14 with TRBJ2-7, with a weak D call TRBD1 (7 bases). V was trimmed by 1 base and J by 0 bases, leaving 19 bases between them. Looked up from germline, CDR1 is SGHDN and CDR2 is FVKESK. CDR3 length: 18 residues. CDR3 region: CASSQGLGGGGTSYEQYF. DNA of the CDR3: TGTGCCAGCAGCCAAGGCCTCGGAGGAGGGGGCACCTCCTACGAGCAGTACTTC.

This clonotype was picked up a small number of times. CDR3 sequence (DNA): TGTGCCAGCAGCTTCCCGAGGGGGTCTAATGAAAAACTGTTTTTT. This sequence encodes CASSFPRGSNEKLFF. This chain joins TRBV7-9 and TRBJ1-4, with D maybe TRBD1 (6 bases). The CDR3 length is 15 residues. Trimming removed 3 bases from V and 3 bases from J, with 11 bases in between. The germline CDR1 and CDR2 sequences are SEHNR and FQNEAQ (reference sequence).

As regards this clonotype: A read error may be the cause here, since a much bigger clone is one base away. The chain is built from TRBV5-1 and TRBJ2-5, with 11 bases matching TRBD2. This CDR3 has 17 amino acids. Per the germline V gene, CDR1 is SGHRS and CDR2 is YFSETQ. V trimming: 7 bases; J trimming: 5 bases; junction bases outside the gene matches: 16. The CDR3, as DNA: TGCGCCAGCCGCTCGGAAGCTAGCGGGGGGATCGGTGAGACCCAGTACTTC. This encodes CASRSEASGGIGETQYF.

Notes on this clonotype: Likely a read error: the CDR3 ends without its conserved phenylalanine or tryptophan. The chain couples TRBV20-1 to TRBJ2-2; D uncertain. V was trimmed by 1 base and J by 0 bases, leaving 3 bases between them. CDR3 size: 13 residues. CDR1 is DFQATT and CDR2 is SNEGSKA in the germline V gene (reference sequence). CDR3 loop: CSARAPNTGELFV. DNA for the CDR3: TGCAGTGCTAGAGCACCGAACACCGGGGAGCTGTTTGTT.

The V call is TRBV13, the J call TRBJ1-1; no firm D call. The CDR3 totals 14 residues. Trimming left V 7 bases short and J 0 bases short, with 12 bases between. Per the germline V gene, CDR1 is PRHDT and CDR2 is FYEKMQ (reference sequence). The chain's CDR3 is CASKELRMNTEAFF. The CDR3 nucleotides are TGTGCCAGCAAAGAACTCCGTATGAACACTGAAGCTTTCTTT. Based on the CDR3 plus reference TRBV13 and TRBJ1-1, the full variable domain is AAGVIQSPRHLIKEKRETATLKCYPIPRHDTVYWYQQGPGQDPQFLISFYEKMQSDKGSIPDRFSAQQFSDYHSELNMSSLELGDSALYFCASKELRMNTEAFFGQGTRLTVV.

This clonotype was counted many times. J is TRBJ1-6 and V is TRBV27, with a weak D call TRBD1 (5 bases). The CDR3 is 13 residues long. V lost 5 bases and J 9 bases, leaving 11 bases between the germline ends. Germline V lookup: CDR1 MNHEY, CDR2 SMNVEV (reference sequence). The CDR3 nucleotides read TGTGCCAGCAGTGAACAGGTCGCTTCACCCCTCCACTTT. Its translation is CASSEQVASPLHF.

This clonotype turned up a few times. The V gene is TRBV7-9, the J gene TRBJ2-5; 10 bases fit TRBD1. Looked up from germline, CDR1 is SEHNR and CDR2 is FQNEAQ (reference sequence). After removal of 5 bases from V and 0 bases from J, the junction contained 3 bases not matched to a gene. This CDR3 is 15 amino acids long. The CDR3 here is CASSGTGVNQETQYF. As DNA, the CDR3 is TGTGCCAGCAGCGGGACAGGGGTAAACCAAGAGACCCAGTACTTC.

This clonotype was detected only a few times. The chain has TRBV3-1 and TRBJ1-2; 9 nucleotides align to TRBD1. V trimming: 1 base; J trimming: 8 bases; junction bases outside the gene matches: 5. Germline V gives CDR1 LGHDT, CDR2 YNNKEL (reference sequence). The CDR3 runs 14 residues. The CDR3 protein is CASSQVGQGGGYTF. CDR3 sequence (DNA): TGTGCCAGCAGCCAAGTGGGACAGGGAGGCGGCTACACCTTC.

The chain combines TRBV19 with TRBJ2-3; no firm D call. The germline gives CDR1 LNHDA, CDR2 SQIVND (reference sequence). This CDR3 has 15 residues. Trimming removed 7 bases from V and 1 base from J, with 15 bases in between. CDR3 in DNA: TGTGCCAGTACCGATGAGCTTCAGGGCACAGATACGCAGTATTTT. The encoded protein is CASTDELQGTDTQYF.

This clonotype was seen only a few times. The chain is built from TRBV6-6 and TRBJ2-7; unclear D gene. Germline CDR1 and CDR2: MNHNY and SVGAGI (reference sequence). The CDR3 covers 14 residues. V was pared by 6 bases and J by 3 bases, with 15 bases between. Here the CDR3 DNA reads TGTGCCAGCAGATCTGACCCGGGTTTCTACGAGCAGTACTTC. Its translation: CASRSDPGFYEQYF.

The chain combines TRBV27 with TRBJ2-7; weak D call: TRBD1 (5 bases). CDR1 and CDR2 from the germline V gene are MNHEY and SMNVEV (reference sequence). The V gene lost 6 bases and the J gene lost 4 bases, with 13 bases spanning the gap. The CDR3 is made up of 13 amino acids. The CDR3 loop reads CASSLQVGYEQYF. DNA for the CDR3: TGTGCCAGCAGCTTACAGGTAGGGTACGAGCAGTACTTC.

This clonotype occurred a few times. The chain recombines TRBV5-6 with TRBJ1-4; 8 bases agree with TRBD1. CDR1 and CDR2 (germline): SGHDT, YYEEEE. Trimming took 5 bases from V and 5 from J; bases not matched to a gene: 8. The CDR3 totals 15 residues. The chain's CDR3 is CASSEATGVNEKLFF. CDR3 nucleotides: TGTGCCAGCAGTGAAGCGACAGGGGTGAATGAAAAACTGTTTTTT.

The J gene is TRBJ2-5, the V gene TRBV18, with D maybe TRBD1 (6 bases). CDR1 and CDR2 from the germline V gene are KGHSH and LQKENI. V shed 8 bases and J shed 11 bases, with 33 bases lying between them. The CDR3 covers 17 residues. The CDR3 bases are TGTGCCAGCCGCAGTTCAGGTGGCAGGGGTACCCTCAATGAGCAGTACTTC. Protein: CASRSSGGRGTLNEQYF.

The rearrangement links TRBV6-1 to TRBJ2-1; D is possibly TRBD2 (6 bases). Per the germline V gene, CDR1 is MNHNS and CDR2 is SASEGT. The CDR3 runs 16 residues. V was clipped by 7 bases and J by 7 bases, with 23 bases between them. CDR3 in DNA: TGTGCCAGCACCAACCTCGTGGGAGGATCGGGTAATGAGCAGTTCTTC. Translated: CASTNLVGGSGNEQFF.

The CDR3 coding sequence is TGTGCCAGCAGCCCCACCGTTCGGGAGCAGTACTTC. It encodes CASSPTVREQYF. The chain combines TRBV5-8 with TRBJ2-7, with no clear D. Trimming pared 4 bases from V and 7 bases from J, leaving 12 bases between. Germline lookup yields CDR1 SGHTS and CDR2 YDEGEE. The CDR3 contains 12 residues.

The chain employs TRBV5-1 and TRBJ2-3; 10 bases are a match to TRBD2. This CDR3 is 19 amino acids long. Germline values: CDR1 SGHRS, CDR2 YFSETQ. J lost 5 bases, V lost 1 base, and 16 bases had no gene match. The CDR3, as DNA: TGCGCCAGCAGCTTGACAATCCCGGGACTAGCGAGGCAAGGAGATACGCAGTATTTT. It encodes CASSLTIPGLARQGDTQYF.

This clonotype was observed a few times. This rearrangement joins TRBV9 to TRBJ1-1; 8 bases match TRBD1. The CDR3 is made up of 15 amino acids. Looked up from germline, CDR1 is SGDLS and CDR2 is YYNGEE. The J segment lost 0 bases and the V segment lost 6 bases, leaving 7 bases of the junction unmatched. The CDR3 loop reads CASTETGDMNTEAFF. The CDR3 coding sequence is TGTGCCAGCACCGAGACAGGGGACATGAACACTGAAGCTTTCTTT.